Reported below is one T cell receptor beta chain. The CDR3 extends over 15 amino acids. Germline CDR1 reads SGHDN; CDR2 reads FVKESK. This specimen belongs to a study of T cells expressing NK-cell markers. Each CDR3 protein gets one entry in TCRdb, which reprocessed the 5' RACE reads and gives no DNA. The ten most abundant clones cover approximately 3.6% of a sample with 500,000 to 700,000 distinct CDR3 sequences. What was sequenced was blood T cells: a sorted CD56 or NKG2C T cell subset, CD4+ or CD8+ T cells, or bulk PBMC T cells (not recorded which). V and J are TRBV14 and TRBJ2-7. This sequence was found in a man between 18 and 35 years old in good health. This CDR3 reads CASSQLGWTSYEQYF.